This is a list of T cell receptor beta chains from one sample in a study of blood T cell dynamics during melanoma immunotherapy. The protocol was immunoSEQ multiplex PCR, while the TCRdb copy is restricted to in-frame clones and leaves out a portion. In the table there are fewer than 15,000 clones, 92% of which are singletons. Sequenced material: blood, taken from a patient treated with checkpoint blockade. The receptors stem from a human donor with melanoma. Each CDR3 is given with its conserved first and last residue. Fields, in order: V gene, clone size, D gene, J gene, CDR3 protein, CDR3 DNA. D genes are given only for firm matches. Not every row has a clone size; where given, it reads once, few, many or a size class.

TRBV19	-	TRBD1	TRBJ2-1	CASSITGAGEQFF	TGTGCCAGTAGTATAACAGGGGCCGGCGAGCAGTTCTTC
TRBV6-1	once	-	TRBJ1-2	CASSENDVYGYTF	TGTGCCAGCAGTGAAAACGATGTATATGGCTACACCTTC
TRBV2	-	TRBD2	TRBJ2-3	CASRETSGGASPSAQYF	TGTGCCAGCAGGGAGACTAGCGGGGGGGCCTCCCCGTCCGCGCAGTATTTT
TRBV19	-	TRBD2	TRBJ2-7	CASTREAGGSYEQYF	TGTGCCAGTACCCGGGAAGCGGGAGGCTCCTACGAGCAGTACTTC
TRBV21-1	-	-	TRBJ1-4	CASSTGRIPKTGPEGELFF	TGTGCCAGCAGCACGGGCCGAATCCCAAAAACAGGCCCCGAAGGAGAACTGTTTTTT
TRBV30	-	TRBD1	TRBJ1-5	CAWSPGQGPNQPQHF	TGTGCCTGGAGTCCGGGACAGGGGCCCAATCAGCCCCAGCATTTT
TRBV6-8	-	TRBD2	TRBJ2-7	CASSTNVAGARYEQYF	TGTGCCAGCAGCACAAATGTAGCGGGAGCAAGGTACGAGCAGTACTTC
TRBV25-1	-	TRBD1	TRBJ2-2	CASSSRQGFTGELFF	TGTGCCAGCAGTTCGAGACAGGGGTTTACCGGGGAGCTGTTTTTT
TRBV11-3	-	TRBD1	TRBJ2-2	CASNRDSHTGELFF	TGTGCCAGCAACCGGGACAGCCACACCGGGGAGCTGTTTTTT
TRBV9	-	-	TRBJ2-5	CASSVNLAPQETQYF	TGTGCCAGCAGCGTTAATCTAGCGCCCCAAGAGACCCAGTACTTC
TRBV7-9	-	-	TRBJ1-3	CASRRQVENTIYF	TGTGCCAGCAGAAGACAGGTGGAAAACACCATATATTTT
TRBV7-8	-	TRBD2	TRBJ2-7	CASRERGGSGSDEQYF	TGTGCCAGCCGAGAGCGGGGGGGTAGCGGGAGTGACGAGCAGTACTTC
TRBV5-1	-	-	TRBJ2-2	CASSLGRAGTGELFF	TGCGCCAGCAGCTTAGGCAGGGCGGGAACCGGGGAGCTGTTTTTT
TRBV6-5	-	TRBD1	TRBJ1-2	CASSYSGGPEDYTF	TGTGCCAGCAGTTACTCAGGGGGCCCCGAGGACTACACCTTC
TRBV28	-	TRBD2	TRBJ2-2	CASNRGGPNTGELFF	TGTGCCAGCAACCGGGGGGGCCCGAACACCGGGGAGCTGTTTTTT
TRBV4-1	-	-	TRBJ1-1	CASSHREMNTEAFF	TGCGCCAGCAGCCACAGGGAGATGAACACTGAAGCTTTCTTT
TRBV29-1	-	TRBD1	TRBJ1-5	CSVAGGVYSNQPQHF	TGCAGCGTTGCAGGGGGGGTTTATAGCAATCAGCCCCAGCATTTT
TRBV28	-	-	TRBJ1-6	CASSLFVTARPLHF	TGTGCCAGCAGTTTATTTGTCACAGCCAGACCCCTCCACTTT
TRBV6-1	-	TRBD1	TRBJ1-2	CASSEVDRASGYTF	TGTGCCAGCAGTGAAGTTGACAGGGCCTCCGGCTACACCTTC
TRBV2	-	-	TRBJ1-6	CASSGERAGNSPLHF	TGTGCCAGCAGTGGTGAGAGGGCCGGTAATTCACCCCTCCACTTT
TRBV9	-	TRBD1	TRBJ2-4	CASSALQGGHIQYF	TGTGCCAGCAGCGCTTTACAGGGGGGCCACATTCAGTACTTC
TRBV4-1	-	TRBD2	TRBJ2-5	CASSQVGGAGVEETQYF	TGCGCCAGCAGCCAAGTCGGGGGAGCGGGAGTCGAAGAGACCCAGTACTTC